The 18 T cell receptor beta chains below come from one sample, sequenced in a study of STAT5B mutations in CD4+ large granular lymphocyte leukemia. Profiled with immunoSEQ multiplex PCR; TCRdb holds only in-frame clones, not every one. Found here are 25,000 to 35,000 clones, about 78% of them singletons; the top ten hold approximately 2.5%. The sequencing sample was made of CD4+ T cells from blood buffy coats. The receptors come from a human donor in good health.

This chain connects TRBV7-9 to TRBJ2-1; D unclear. V lost 4 bases and J 3 bases, leaving 13 bases between the germline ends. CDR3 length: 15 amino acids. Looked up from germline, CDR1 is SEHNR and CDR2 is FQNEAQ (reference sequence). The CDR3 sequence is CASSYSRPIYNEQFF. The CDR3 DNA reads TGTGCCAGCAGCTATTCTAGACCGATCTACAATGAGCAGTTCTTC.

This chain joins TRBV5-4 and TRBJ2-1, with 8 bases aligning to TRBD1. The CDR3 consists of 16 residues. Trimming took 1 base from V and 2 from J; bases not matched to a gene: 5. The V gene's germline CDR1 is SGHNT and CDR2 YYREEE (reference sequence). CDR3 nucleotides: TGTGCCAGCAGCTTGCCCGGACAGGGAACCTACAATGAGCAGTTCTTC. Protein: CASSLPGQGTYNEQFF.

This clone was seen a handful of times. V gene TRBV9 combines with J gene TRBJ1-5, with no clear D. The V end lost 3 bases, the J end lost 9 bases, and 19 bases lay between the germline ends. This CDR3 is 15 amino acids long. Germline V gene data show CDR1 as SGDLS and CDR2 as YYNGEE. In nucleotides, the CDR3 is TGTGCCAGCAGCGCCGGCTCCGGACCTGGATTGCCCCAGCATTTT. This codes for CASSAGSGPGLPQHF.

This clone was counted only a few times. The rearrangement joins TRBV2 to TRBJ1-2; D remains unclear. This CDR3 contains 11 residues. Looked up from germline, CDR1 is SNHLY and CDR2 is FYNNEI. V was shortened by 5 bases and J by 7 bases, with 8 bases between the two germline ends. The CDR3 DNA sequence: TGTGCCAGCAGTAGAATGAGTGGCTACACCTTC. Its protein is CASSRMSGYTF.

The genes are TRBV5-5 and TRBJ2-3; TRBD2 aligns across 7 bases. Germline values: CDR1 SGHKS, CDR2 YYEKEE (reference sequence). The length of the CDR3 is 15 residues. The ends lost 2 bases at V and 0 bases at J; junction bases unmatched: 3. DNA for the CDR3: TGTGCCAGCAGCTTTGTGGGGGGGAGCACAGATACGCAGTATTTT. This sequence encodes CASSFVGGSTDTQYF.

The V and J genes are TRBV30 and TRBJ1-3, with unresolved D. Trimming took off 4 bases at V and 0 bases at J, with 7 bases between the two ends. CDR1 is GTSNPN and CDR2 is SVGIG in the germline V gene (reference sequence). The CDR3 length is 13 residues. The CDR3 nucleotides read TGTGCCTGGATCGGAGGCTCTGGAAACACCATATATTTT. Protein sequence: CAWIGGSGNTIYF. Full variable domain (missing parts from reference TRBV30 and TRBJ1-3): SQTIHQWPATLVQPVGSPLSLECTVEGTSNPNLYWYRQAAGRGLQLLFYSVGIGQISSEVPQNLSASRPQDRQFILSSKKLLLSDSGFYLCAWIGGSGNTIYFGEGSWLTVV.

This clone has a handful of counts. The CDR3 here is CASSLRTGGEQYF. CDR3 bases: TGTGCCAGCAGTCTCAGGACAGGGGGCGAGCAGTACTTC. J is TRBJ2-7 and V is TRBV27, with 10 positions matching TRBD1. With V trimmed by 5 bases and J by 6 bases, 4 bases remained unmatched. Germline values: CDR1 MNHEY, CDR2 SMNVEV (reference sequence). This CDR3 spans 13 amino acids.

The chain uses TRBV15 and TRBJ1-5; D unclear. This CDR3 has 15 residues. CDR1 and CDR2 from the germline V gene are LNHNV and YYDKDF (reference sequence). Trimming took 8 bases from V and 2 from J, leaving 16 bases between them. For the CDR3, the DNA is TGTGCCACCGCCCCAGGCAGGACCGGCAATCAGCCCCAGCATTTT. Protein product: CATAPGRTGNQPQHF. Full variable domain (outside the CDR3, taken from reference TRBV15 and TRBJ1-5): DAMVIQNPRYQVTQFGKPVTLSCSQTLNHNVMYWYQQKSSQAPKLLFHYYDKDFNNEADTPDNFQSRRPNTSFCFLDIRSPGLGDTAMYLCATAPGRTGNQPQHFGDGTRLSIL.

The chain employs TRBV2 and TRBJ1-1; the D gene is possibly TRBD1 (5 bases). The germline V gene has CDR1 SNHLY and CDR2 FYNNEI. V was pared by 7 bases and J by 1 base, with 10 bases between. The CDR3 length is 13 residues. CDR3 nucleotide sequence: TGTGCCAGCACCAGTCAGGGGAACACTGAAGCTTTCTTT. This sequence encodes CASTSQGNTEAFF.

V usage is TRBV2 and J usage is TRBJ2-5; TRBD1 or TRBD2 may be the D gene (5 bases each). Trimming took 7 bases from V and 2 from J, leaving 14 bases between them. This CDR3 has 14 residues. Germline V lookup: CDR1 SNHLY, CDR2 FYNNEI. CDR3 amino acids: CASTAGRGQETQYF. CDR3 coding DNA: TGTGCCAGCACCGCAGGGAGAGGTCAAGAGACCCAGTACTTC.

The chain carries TRBV5-1 and TRBJ2-5; the D gene could be TRBD1 or TRBD2 (5 bases each). The V gene's germline CDR1 is SGHRS and CDR2 YFSETQ. This CDR3 is 14 amino acids long. The V gene lost 3 bases and the J gene lost 3 bases, with 12 bases spanning the gap. DNA for the CDR3: TGCGCCAGCAGCTCACCGGGACGGGAAGAGACCCAGTACTTC. Protein sequence: CASSSPGREETQYF. The variable domain in full, with the rest retrieved from reference TRBV5-1 and TRBJ2-5, is KAGVTQTPRYLIKTRGQQVTLSCSPISGHRSVSWYQQTPGQGLQFLFEYFSETQRNKGNFPGRFSGRQFSNSRSEMNVSTLELGDSALYLCASSSPGREETQYFGPGTRLLVL.

The chain has TRBV4-2 and TRBJ2-3, with 7 bases aligning to TRBD2. J was trimmed by 3 bases and V by 2 bases; bases with no gene match: 5. CDR1 and CDR2 from the germline V gene are LGHNA and YNFKEQ. The CDR3 covers 15 residues. The CDR3 loop reads CASSQRRGLTDTQYF. Here the CDR3 DNA reads TGTGCCAGCAGCCAAAGGCGGGGACTAACAGATACGCAGTATTTT.

The rearrangement links TRBV27 to TRBJ2-3; D is uncertain. This CDR3 has 14 amino acids. Per germline, CDR1 MNHEY and CDR2 SMNVEV (reference sequence). Trimming pared 0 bases from V and 6 bases from J, leaving 10 bases between. The CDR3 loop is CASSLSSPKDTQYF. For the CDR3, the DNA is TGTGCCAGCAGTTTATCGTCCCCCAAGGATACGCAGTATTTT.

The rearrangement links TRBV10-2 to TRBJ1-1; D may be TRBD1 (5 bases). V lost 3 bases, J lost 1 base, and 9 bases lay in between. This CDR3 has 14 residues. CDR1 is WSHSY, CDR2 SAAADI, per germline. The CDR3 DNA sequence: TGCGCCAGCAGTGAAGAGGGGAGGAACACTGAAGCTTTCTTT. The encoded protein is CASSEEGRNTEAFF.

The chain employs TRBV5-6 and TRBJ2-7; 7 bases are shared with TRBD1. In germline, CDR1 is SGHDT, CDR2 YYEEEE. The CDR3 covers 12 residues. V shed 4 bases, J shed 3 bases, and the junction held 1 base outside the gene matches. The CDR3: CASSRDSYEQYF. CDR3 DNA: TGTGCCAGCAGCCGGGACAGCTACGAGCAGTACTTC.

V and J are TRBV27 and TRBJ1-5; TRBD1 agrees at 9 bases. This CDR3 spans 18 amino acids. CDR1 and CDR2 from the germline V gene are MNHEY and SMNVEV (reference sequence). V trimming: 6 bases; J trimming: 0 bases; junction bases outside the gene matches: 12. The chain's CDR3 is CASSPGQGRGYSNQPQHF. CDR3 DNA: TGTGCCAGCAGCCCCGGACAGGGGAGAGGGTATAGCAATCAGCCCCAGCATTTT.

The chain has TRBV28 and TRBJ2-7, with 7 bases that match TRBD1. The CDR3 loop spans 14 amino acids. The germline CDR1 and CDR2 sequences are MDHEN and SYDVKM. V shed 7 bases, J shed 4 bases, and the junction held 10 bases outside the gene matches. The CDR3 bases are TGTGCCAGCACCTTAGGGGGCGCGGTGTACGAGCAGTACTTC. Protein sequence: CASTLGGAVYEQYF.

V gene TRBV4-1 combines with J gene TRBJ2-4, with 8 bases aligning to TRBD2. The CDR3 has 17 amino acids. Trimming removed 0 bases from V and 1 base from J; junction bases left unmatched: 5. Looked up from germline, CDR1 is MGHRA and CDR2 is YSYEKL. CDR3 in amino acids: CASSQDITSGAKNIQYF. Written as DNA, the CDR3 is TGCGCCAGCAGCCAAGACATAACTAGCGGTGCCAAAAACATTCAGTACTTC.